This TCR beta chain was found in a study of shared clonotypes between healthy human individuals. This clone was seen many times. Trimming took 0 bases from V and 2 from J, leaving 13 bases between them. This CDR3 is 16 amino acids long. The germline gives CDR1 SGHNT, CDR2 YYREEE (reference sequence). This table comes from immunoSEQ multiplex PCR, and its TCRdb copy is limited to in-frame clones, with some not included. This repertoire shows under 1,100,000 clones, about 75% found once; its top ten account for about 1.5%. The donors, healthy adults who were HIV-negative, had experienced no recent acute infections or vaccinations.

The chain is built from TRBV5-4 and TRBJ2-3; D perhaps matches TRBD2 (5 bases). Sequencing was performed on memory CD4+ T cells sorted from blood. Subset noted: CD45RA-negative fraction. This TCR was recovered from a man aged 18-30 years in good health. CDR3 region: CASSLESRGNTDTQYF. CDR3 sequence (DNA): TGTGCCAGCAGCTTGGAAAGTCGGGGAAACACAGATACGCAGTATTTT.